The 24 T cell receptor beta chains reported below all come from one sample, sequenced in a study of vaccination and CD4 T cells after COVID-19. The treatment is: roughly 10-day PBMC culture with coronavirus spike peptide pools or control peptides (ViraFEST assay). The Oncomine TCR Beta short-read assay sequenced DNA from cultured CD4+ T cells. TCRdb re-analysed the PCR reads in MiXCR, keeping a single row per CDR3 protein. In the table there are 7,000 to 9,500 distinct CDR3 sequences, 50% to 60% of which are singletons. Their cognate antigens are unknown. The sequenced material came from CD4+ T cells from blood, cultured in vitro. These TCRs come from a human donor who had recovered from COVID-19.

V is TRBV5-4 and J is TRBJ2-2; tentatively, D is TRBD1 (6 bases). Trimming stripped 1 base from V and 7 bases from J, with 14 bases between. Germline CDR1 is SGHNT and CDR2 is YYREEE (reference sequence). This CDR3 comprises 15 residues. The CDR3 reads CASSLKGGWGGELFF. The CDR3, as DNA: TGTGCCAGCAGCTTGAAAGGGGGATGGGGCGGGGAGCTGTTTTTT. The variable domain in full, with the rest retrieved from reference TRBV5-4 and TRBJ2-2, is ETGVTQSPTHLIKTRGQQVTLRCSSQSGHNTVSWYQQALGQGPQFIFQYYREEENGRGNFPPRFSGLQFPNYSSELNVNALELDDSALYLCASSLKGGWGGELFFGEGSRLTVL.

This clonotype came up once. The rearrangement uses TRBV11-3 and TRBJ1-1; a possible D gene is TRBD1 (6 bases). The germline CDR1 and CDR2 sequences are SGHNT and YENEEA. The CDR3 is 14 residues long. The V gene lost 5 bases and the J gene lost 11 bases, with 21 bases spanning the gap. The CDR3 sequence is CASSNEGFGGEAFF. The CDR3, as DNA: TGTGCCAGCAGCAACGAGGGGTTTGGGGGCGAGGCTTTCTTT.

The J gene is TRBJ1-2, the V gene TRBV4-2, with 10 positions matching TRBD1. The CDR3 spans 18 residues. The V and J ends lost 0 bases and 9 bases, in that order; junction bases with no gene match: 16. Germline CDR1 LGHNA, CDR2 YNFKEQ. The CDR3 region is CASSQELHKTGGASRYTF. The CDR3 DNA follows: TGTGCCAGCAGCCAAGAACTCCATAAGACAGGGGGCGCGAGTCGCTACACCTTC.

V is TRBV20-1 and J is TRBJ1-6; TRBD1 matches 7 bases. Per the germline V gene, CDR1 is DFQATT and CDR2 is SNEGSKA (reference sequence). This CDR3 contains 19 residues. V trimming: 3 bases; J trimming: 9 bases; junction bases outside the gene matches: 23. CDR3 coding DNA: TGCAGTGCTAGTCAGGGCAGTGCCTGGAAACAGGGGTACGGTTCACCCCTCCACTTT. Translated, it gives CSASQGSAWKQGYGSPLHF.

The chain employs TRBV5-4 and TRBJ2-6, with D unresolved. The germline V and J ends were trimmed by 5 bases and 0 bases, with 9 bases remaining between them. Germline-derived CDR1 and CDR2 are SGHNT and YYREEE (reference sequence). CDR3 length: 15 amino acids. The CDR3 DNA sequence: TGTGCCAGCAGTTTAGACGGCTCTGGGGCCAACGTCCTGACTTTC. Protein sequence: CASSLDGSGANVLTF.

V is TRBV7-9 and J is TRBJ2-3; TRBD2 matches at 9 bases. With V trimmed by 7 bases and J by 4 bases, 9 bases remained unmatched. CDR3 length: 15 amino acids. In germline, CDR1 is SEHNR, CDR2 FQNEAQ (reference sequence). The CDR3 here is CASNIGAGGADTQYF. The CDR3 coding sequence is TGTGCCAGCAACATTGGGGCGGGAGGGGCAGATACGCAGTATTTT.

This clonotype was recorded once. The chain uses TRBV5-4 and TRBJ1-1, with D perhaps TRBD1 (5 bases). Germline assignment: CDR1 SGHNT and CDR2 YYREEE (reference sequence). Deletions cut 1 base from V and 8 bases from J, with 21 bases between. CDR3 size: 16 residues. The CDR3: CASSLLSGLGQGEAFF. DNA of the CDR3: TGTGCCAGCAGCTTGTTGTCAGGGCTCGGGCAAGGGGAAGCTTTCTTT.

The chain is built from TRBV11-3 and TRBJ2-5; D gene unclear. This CDR3 region has 16 residues. Germline V CDR1 and CDR2: SGHNT, YENEEA. Trimming shortened V by 1 base and J by 2 bases, and 14 bases separated the two germline ends. CDR3 sequence (DNA): TGTGCCAGCAGCTTAGTTCAGGCCTGGGGACAAGAGACCCAGTACTTC. It codes for CASSLVQAWGQETQYF.

The chain combines TRBV15 with TRBJ1-4; no clear D gene. The CDR3 has 15 residues. The germline V and J ends were trimmed by 0 bases and 10 bases, with 15 bases remaining between them. Looked up from germline, CDR1 is LNHNV and CDR2 is YYDKDF (reference sequence). CDR3 residues: CATSRDGPSNGKLFF. The DNA of the CDR3 is TGTGCCACCAGCAGAGATGGGCCCTCCAACGGAAAACTGTTTTTT.

This rearrangement joins TRBV20-1 to TRBJ1-1; possibly TRBD1 for D (5 bases). The CDR3 length is 11 residues. Germline assignment: CDR1 DFQATT and CDR2 SNEGSKA (reference sequence). Trimming pared 2 bases from V and 10 bases from J, leaving 11 bases between. CDR3 sequence: CSARRPGGAFF. The CDR3 region has the DNA TGCAGTGCTAGACGACCTGGGGGAGCTTTCTTT.

This clonotype showed up just a few times. The CDR3 nucleotides are TGCAGTGCTTTAGACAGGGTCGTCAATCAGCCCCAGCATTTT. It encodes CSALDRVVNQPQHF. This rearrangement joins TRBV20-1 to TRBJ1-5; TRBD1 matches at 7 bases. Trimming removed 5 bases from V and 3 bases from J; junction bases left unmatched: 7. Germline CDR1 and CDR2: DFQATT and SNEGSKA (reference sequence). This CDR3 is built from 14 residues.

This clonotype was observed once. The rearrangement joins TRBV20-1 to TRBJ1-3; tentatively, D is TRBD1 (5 bases). The germline V gene has CDR1 DFQATT and CDR2 SNEGSKA (reference sequence). The length of the CDR3 is 18 residues. Trimming cost V 6 bases and J 0 bases, with 24 bases left between them. The CDR3: CSAFLGPGRARSGNTIYF. The CDR3 DNA follows: TGCAGTGCATTCCTTGGGCCGGGGCGGGCCCGCTCTGGAAACACCATATATTTT.

This clonotype turned up a few times. The V call is TRBV6-1, the J call TRBJ1-2; D might be TRBD1 (5 bases). Germline V gives CDR1 MNHNS, CDR2 SASEGT. V gave up 10 bases and J gave up 0 bases, with 12 bases separating them. This CDR3 has 13 amino acids. The CDR3 nucleotides read TGTGCCACTTGGGGGTTTTCTAACTATGGCTACACCTTC. The encoded protein is CATWGFSNYGYTF.

The chain joins TRBV12-3 or TRBV12-4 to TRBJ1-1; D is unresolved. V was trimmed by 2 bases and J by 0 bases, leaving 7 bases between them. This CDR3 spans 14 amino acids. CDR3 protein: CASSLPVLNTEAFF. The CDR3 DNA reads as TGTGCCAGCAGTTTACCAGTCTTGAACACTGAAGCTTTCTTT.

CDR3 protein: CASSFHSGSEQFF. The CDR3 DNA follows: TGTGCCAGCAGCTTTCATTCAGGTTCAGAGCAGTTCTTC. V and J are TRBV7-8 and TRBJ2-1; D unclear. The V end was cut by 3 bases, the J end by 10 bases, with 13 bases between. This CDR3 has 13 residues. Germline CDR1 reads SGHVS; CDR2 reads FQNEAQ.

V and J are TRBV7-2 and TRBJ1-1, with D perhaps TRBD1 (6 bases). Trimming took 0 bases from V and 5 from J, leaving 13 bases between them. The length of the CDR3 is 15 residues. The germline gives CDR1 SGHTA, CDR2 FQGNSA. The CDR3 DNA reads TGTGCCAGCAGCTTAGCGGGGGCAGGGAGAACTGAAGCTTTCTTT. It codes for CASSLAGAGRTEAFF.

This clonotype was observed a handful of times. This chain joins TRBV24-1 and TRBJ2-2; perhaps TRBD1 as D (6 bases). Germline CDR1 is KGHDR and CDR2 is SFDVKD. The CDR3 runs 16 residues. Deletions cut 4 bases from V and 2 bases from J, with 13 bases between. The CDR3 here is CATSDPGHRNTGELFF. In DNA form, the CDR3 reads TGTGCCACCAGTGACCCGGGACACCGCAACACCGGGGAGCTGTTTTTT.

This clonotype turned up a few times. This chain connects TRBV5-8 to TRBJ1-2, with 7 bases that match TRBD1. V dropped 0 bases and J dropped 8; count of bases not matched to a gene: 7. The CDR3 has 14 amino acids. The germline V gene has CDR1 SGHTS and CDR2 YDEGEE. The CDR3 region has the DNA TGTGCCAGCAGCTTGGTACAGGGGTTGAGGGGCTACACCTTC. It encodes CASSLVQGLRGYTF.

CDR3 in DNA: TGCAGTGCTAGAGACGATGACAGGGGGCTTGGCTACACCTTC. Its protein product is CSARDDDRGLGYTF. The gene calls are TRBV20-1 and TRBJ1-2; TRBD1 aligns across 10 bases. Germline V CDR1 and CDR2: DFQATT, SNEGSKA (reference sequence). V was clipped by 0 bases and J by 7 bases; unmatched bases: 5. This CDR3 contains 14 residues.

V is TRBV4-1 and J is TRBJ1-2, with a tentative D call TRBD1 (5 bases). Germline V gives CDR1 MGHRA, CDR2 YSYEKL. Trimming stripped 4 bases from V and 3 bases from J, with 9 bases between. The CDR3 has 13 amino acids. CDR3 protein: CASSPGQDYGYTF. The CDR3 region has the DNA TGCGCCAGCAGCCCCGGACAAGACTATGGCTACACCTTC.

The CDR3 spells CASSPPTRDRAYGYTF. CDR3 DNA: TGTGCCAGCTCACCACCGACCCGGGACAGGGCCTATGGCTACACCTTC. J is TRBJ1-2 and V is TRBV18, with 9 bases that match TRBD1. This CDR3 comprises 16 residues. J gave up 4 bases and V 0 bases, and 6 bases lay outside the gene matches. In germline, CDR1 is KGHSH, CDR2 LQKENI.

This clonotype counts as medium-sized. In DNA, the CDR3 is TGCAGTGCTAGAGATTTAGACAGGGGTTGGTCTGGCTACACCTTC. It yields the protein CSARDLDRGWSGYTF. The chain is built from TRBV20-1 and TRBJ1-2, with 8 bases aligning to TRBD1. After removal of 0 bases from V and 7 bases from J, the junction contained 10 bases not matched to a gene. CDR3 length equals 15 residues. Germline assignment: CDR1 DFQATT and CDR2 SNEGSKA (reference sequence).

V is TRBV6-1 and J is TRBJ1-5; D is perhaps TRBD1 (6 bases). The CDR3 runs 12 residues. Germline-derived CDR1 and CDR2 are MNHNS and SASEGT. The germline V and J ends were trimmed by 7 bases and 4 bases, with 8 bases remaining between them. The CDR3 bases are TGTGCCAGCAAGGGGGGGAATCAGCCCCAGCATTTT. It specifies CASKGGNQPQHF.

A single count supports this clonotype. J is TRBJ2-4 and V is TRBV7-9; 9 bases agree with TRBD1. V lost 4 bases and J lost 4; bases outside the gene matches: 2. CDR3 length: 14 amino acids. CDR1 and CDR2 from the germline V gene are SEHNR and FQNEAQ (reference sequence). The CDR3 coding sequence is TGTGCCAGCAGCTACGACAGGGGGAAAAACATTCAGTACTTC. Protein: CASSYDRGKNIQYF.